The T cell receptor (beta chain) under discussion was sequenced for a study of siplizumab effects on memory and regulatory T cells. General study findings and limits: Siplizumab brought about a significant reduction in alloreactive sequences traceable to unstimulated CD4+ memory cells. In controls, 26.9% of mappable alloreactive CD4+ clones were Treg-derived on average, versus roughly 74% with siplizumab. Memory T cells appeared less diverse than naive cells, which seemed to contribute substantially to alloresponse.

Measured with immunoSEQ multiplex PCR; TCRdb has only the in-frame clones, and not every one. The sample yields 5,000 to 6,000 clones, about 50% seen once. The CDR3 has 14 residues. V lost 4 bases and J lost 4, with 14 bases in between. Germline lookup yields CDR1 MNHNS and CDR2 SASEGT. In the case of this clone: Its target is not known.

The cells of the mixed lymphocyte reaction underwent a roughly 6-day coculture at 37°C. The receptor was derived from a human donor in good health; the cells came from an allogeneic mixed lymphocyte reaction. Some clones in this sample may be carry-over from other donors' samples. This chain joins TRBV6-1 and TRBJ2-7, with D unclear. The sequenced sample consisted of CFSE-low (dividing) CD8+ T cells sorted from an allogeneic mixed lymphocyte reaction. The CDR3 reads CASSADLSVYEQYF. CDR3 sequence (DNA): TGTGCCAGCAGTGCGGACCTTTCTGTTTACGAGCAGTACTTC.